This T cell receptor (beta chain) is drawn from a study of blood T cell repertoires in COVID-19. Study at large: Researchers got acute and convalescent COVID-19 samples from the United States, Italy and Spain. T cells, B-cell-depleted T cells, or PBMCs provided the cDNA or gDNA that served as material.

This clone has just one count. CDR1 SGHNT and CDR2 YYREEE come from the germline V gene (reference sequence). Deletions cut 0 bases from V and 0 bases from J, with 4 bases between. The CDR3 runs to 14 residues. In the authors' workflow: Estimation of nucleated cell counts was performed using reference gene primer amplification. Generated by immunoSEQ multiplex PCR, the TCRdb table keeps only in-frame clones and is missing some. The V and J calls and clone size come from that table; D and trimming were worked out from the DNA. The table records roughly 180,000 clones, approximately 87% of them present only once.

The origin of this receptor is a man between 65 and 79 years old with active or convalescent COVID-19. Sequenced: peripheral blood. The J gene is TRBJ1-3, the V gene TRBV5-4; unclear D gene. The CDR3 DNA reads TGTGCCAGCAGCTTGGATCGCTCTGGAAACACCATATATTTT. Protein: CASSLDRSGNTIYF. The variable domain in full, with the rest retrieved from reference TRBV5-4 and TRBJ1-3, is ETGVTQSPTHLIKTRGQQVTLRCSSQSGHNTVSWYQQALGQGPQFIFQYYREEENGRGNFPPRFSGLQFPNYSSELNVNALELDDSALYLCASSLDRSGNTIYFGEGSWLTVV.